This T cell receptor beta chain was identified in a study of T cell repertoires in cytomegalovirus infection (dated by TCRdb to between 2018 and 2021). With regard to the full study: Peptide stimulations targeted recently identified HLA-C-restricted CMV epitopes, whose presentation resists viral immunomodulation, together with well-studied HLA-B-restricted epitopes. The HLA type of each donor mattered for the analysis, because public TCR beta signatures pointed to carriage of CMV infection along with the matching HLA type. The paper as a whole reports these results and caveats: Cumulative frequency of public TCR beta family members discriminated carriers of CMV infection plus the relevant HLA type in this cohort and an independent approximately 350-donor cohort. The ex vivo response was dominated by HLA-C-restricted CMV-specific TCR beta clonotypes, which also provided the single most frequent clonotype in two of eight donors.

Sequencing relied on an Illumina HiSeq 1500. TCRdb trimmed public reads at Q25 via fastp, called clones via MiXCR and kept in-frame beta chains. Here each entry gathers all rows of one CDR3 protein and keeps the most common genes and DNA. Present in this sample are roughly 730,000 distinct CDR3 sequences, roughly 36% of which were seen just once. The leading ten clones occupy 18% of the sample. Details on this clonotype: Its antigen is still unknown. No qualities accompany the bases; no much larger clone lies one base away.

After removal of 0 bases from V and 5 bases from J, the junction retains 10 bases not matched to a gene. The CDR3 goes from the cysteine to the phenylalanine over 16 residues. The entry retains the CDR3 DNA only, 48 bases that are in frame from base 1. The germline V gene (reference sequence) provides CDR1 DFQATT and CDR2 SNEGSKA. The treatment or condition label on this specimen signifies: in vitro stimulation with specific CMV peptide epitopes to enrich CMV-specific T cells. The sequence links TRBV20-1 to TRBJ2-5, and 9 junctional nucleotides match TRBD1. This receptor was obtained from a human donor in good health (CMV status not recorded). Some clones in this sample may be carry-over from other donors' samples. This specimen was cultured PBMCs, taken from culture after CMV antigen stimulation. The CDR3 here reads CSARDRGQGGWETQYF. The DNA sequence reads TGCAGTGCTAGAGATAGGGGACAGGGCGGGTGGGAGACCCAGTACTTC.